Here is one T cell receptor beta chain with its context. The antigen is not known. Trimming took off 6 bases at V and 12 bases at J, with 12 bases between the two ends. Germline V CDR1 and CDR2: MNHNY, SVGAGI (reference sequence). This CDR3 region has 11 residues. The data belong to a study of blood T cells in healthy people across ages. The wider study: Using template switching, researchers captured about one barcoded beta molecule for each two T cells. Overall study results and limits: Long-lived and aged donors differed, with more naive CD4+ cells and higher diversity in the long-lived. PBMCs were not sorted, which prevented a conclusive comparison of naive versus antigen-experienced cells.

Extracted total RNA amounted to at least 5.5 micrograms for each sample. Primers used in a second PCR of about 6 to 11 cycles were a sample-barcoded 5' primer and a J-beta primer mix. One entry per CDR3 protein results from TCRdb running MiXCR on the 5' RACE reads. The sample has around 750,000 distinct CDR3 sequences; 53% are singletons. This clonotype was obtained from an elderly man in good health. The rearrangement links TRBV6-6 to TRBJ1-5; no reliable D call. The specimen sequenced was blood. CDR3: CASSRLYGQHF. CDR3 bases: TGTGCCAGCAGCCGACTTTATGGCCAGCATTTT.